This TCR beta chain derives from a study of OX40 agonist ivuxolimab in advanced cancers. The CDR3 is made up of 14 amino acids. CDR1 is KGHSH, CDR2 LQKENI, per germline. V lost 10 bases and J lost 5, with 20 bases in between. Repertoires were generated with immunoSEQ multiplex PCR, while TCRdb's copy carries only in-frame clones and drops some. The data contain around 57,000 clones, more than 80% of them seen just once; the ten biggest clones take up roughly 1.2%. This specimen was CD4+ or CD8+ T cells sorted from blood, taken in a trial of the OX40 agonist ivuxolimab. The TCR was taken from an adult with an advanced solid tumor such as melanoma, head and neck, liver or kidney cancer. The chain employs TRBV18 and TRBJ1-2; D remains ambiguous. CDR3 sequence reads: CATTNAGSGYGYTF. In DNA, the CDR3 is TGTGCCACCACTAATGCGGGATCAGGATATGGCTACACCTTC.